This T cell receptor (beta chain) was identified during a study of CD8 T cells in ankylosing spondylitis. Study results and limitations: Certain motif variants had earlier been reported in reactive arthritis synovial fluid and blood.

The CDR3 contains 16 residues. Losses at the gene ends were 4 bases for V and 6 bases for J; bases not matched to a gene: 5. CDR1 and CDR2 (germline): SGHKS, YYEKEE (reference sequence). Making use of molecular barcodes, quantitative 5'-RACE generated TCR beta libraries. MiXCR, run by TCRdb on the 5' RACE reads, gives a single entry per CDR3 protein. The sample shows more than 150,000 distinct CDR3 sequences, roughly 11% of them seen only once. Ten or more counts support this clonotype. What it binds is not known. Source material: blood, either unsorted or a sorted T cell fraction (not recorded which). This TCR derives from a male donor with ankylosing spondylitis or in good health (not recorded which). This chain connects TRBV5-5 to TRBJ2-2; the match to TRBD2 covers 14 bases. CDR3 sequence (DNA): TGTGCCAGCAGCCCCGGACTAGCGGGAGGTCCCGGGGAGCTGTTTTTT. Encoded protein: CASSPGLAGGPGELFF.